Presented here are 10 T cell receptor beta chains from one specimen sequenced in a study of blood T cell repertoires in COVID-19. TCRdb keeps only in-frame clones here, not all; method: immunoSEQ multiplex PCR. The profile shows 90,000 to 130,000 clones, less than 75% of them singletons. Sequencing was done on a sample of peripheral blood. The receptors here all came from a woman between 40 and 55 years old with acute or convalescent COVID-19.

This rearrangement joins TRBV9 to TRBJ1-4; D is possibly TRBD1 (6 bases). Trimming cost V 4 bases and J 5 bases, with 15 bases left between them. Germline V gene data show CDR1 as SGDLS and CDR2 as YYNGEE. The CDR3 covers 15 residues. The CDR3 spells CASSRRQDRNEKLFF. The CDR3 DNA reads as TGTGCCAGCAGCCGGAGACAGGACCGCAATGAAAAACTGTTTTTT. Full variable domain (missing parts from reference TRBV9 and TRBJ1-4): DSGVTQTPKHLITATGQRVTLRCSPRSGDLSVYWYQQSLDQGLQFLIQYYNGEERAKGNILERFSAQQFPDLHSELNLSSLELGDSALYFCASSRRQDRNEKLFFGSGTQLSVL.

The chain links TRBV5-1 to TRBJ1-2; a weak D match, TRBD1 (5 bases). Germline CDR1 reads SGHRS; CDR2 reads YFSETQ. V was clipped by 4 bases and J by 4 bases, with 26 bases between them. The CDR3 consists of 18 residues. This CDR3 is CASSDNGPRAGGAYGYTF. As DNA, the CDR3 is TGCGCCAGCAGCGATAACGGGCCTCGCGCCGGGGGAGCCTATGGCTACACCTTC.

The V gene is TRBV5-1, the J gene TRBJ2-1, with no clear D. Germline V CDR1 and CDR2: SGHRS, YFSETQ. This CDR3 is 16 amino acids long. Trimming took off 4 bases at V and 8 bases at J, with 22 bases between the two ends. The CDR3 DNA reads as TGCGCCAGCAGCCCTCAAGGTATAGACCGCGGCGATGAGCAGTTCTTC. Amino acids: CASSPQGIDRGDEQFF. Together with reference TRBV5-1 and TRBJ2-1, the CDR3 gives the full variable domain: KAGVTQTPRYLIKTRGQQVTLSCSPISGHRSVSWYQQTPGQGLQFLFEYFSETQRNKGNFPGRFSGRQFSNSRSEMNVSTLELGDSALYLCASSPQGIDRGDEQFFGPGTRLTVL.

This chain joins TRBV18 and TRBJ1-2; D is ambiguous. CDR1 KGHSH and CDR2 LQKENI come from the germline V gene. The length of the CDR3 is 15 residues. Trimming pared 3 bases from V and 4 bases from J, leaving 15 bases between. The CDR3 protein is CASSPVAEATYGYTF. CDR3 DNA: TGTGCCAGCTCACCGGTGGCGGAGGCCACCTATGGCTACACCTTC.

V usage is TRBV15 and J usage is TRBJ2-7; D is possibly TRBD1 (6 bases). Looked up from germline, CDR1 is LNHNV and CDR2 is YYDKDF (reference sequence). This CDR3 contains 12 residues. Trimming pared 6 bases from V and 1 base from J, leaving 7 bases between. The CDR3, as DNA: TGTGCCACCAGACAGGGTTCCTACGAGCAGTACTTC. This gives the protein CATRQGSYEQYF.

This clone is categorized as medium-sized. The rearrangement joins TRBV4-1 to TRBJ2-7; 7 bases are a match to TRBD2. Trimming removed 0 bases from V and 0 bases from J; junction bases left unmatched: 2. The CDR3 is made up of 15 amino acids. The germline CDR1 and CDR2 sequences are MGHRA and YSYEKL. Here the CDR3 reads CASSQDGGSSYEQYF. The CDR3 nucleotides are TGCGCCAGCAGCCAAGATGGCGGGAGCTCCTACGAGCAGTACTTC.

The chain has TRBV2 and TRBJ1-5; unclear D gene. The CDR3 consists of 14 residues. V gave up 3 bases and J gave up 3 bases, with 9 bases separating them. Germline CDR1 and CDR2: SNHLY and FYNNEI. CDR3 amino acids: CASSDPGPNQPQHF. CDR3 nucleotide sequence: TGTGCCAGCAGTGACCCTGGGCCCAATCAGCCCCAGCATTTT.

The chain combines TRBV30 with TRBJ1-3; D unresolved. This CDR3 is built from 10 residues. Trimming left V 7 bases short and J 4 bases short, with 5 bases between. Germline values: CDR1 GTSNPN, CDR2 SVGIG (reference sequence). The CDR3, as DNA: TGTGCCTCACAGGGAAACACCATATATTTT. Translation: CASQGNTIYF. The full variable domain, completed using reference TRBV30 and TRBJ1-3, is SQTIHQWPATLVQPVGSPLSLECTVEGTSNPNLYWYRQAAGRGLQLLFYSVGIGQISSEVPQNLSASRPQDRQFILSSKKLLLSDSGFYLCASQGNTIYFGEGSWLTVV.

This clone was found a few times. CDR3 amino acids: CASSRLPQYF. DNA for the CDR3: TGTGCCAGCAGCCGACTGCCGCAGTATTTT. The gene calls are TRBV3-1 (or the pseudogene TRBV3-2) and TRBJ2-3; D gene uncertain. Per the germline V gene, CDR1 is LGHDT and CDR2 is YNNKEL (reference sequence). CDR3 length: 10 amino acids. The V end lost 4 bases, the J end lost 10 bases, and 6 bases lay between the germline ends.

The rearrangement uses TRBV6-6 and TRBJ2-7, with TRBD2 matching over 12 bases. CDR1 is MNHNY, CDR2 SVGAGI, per germline (reference sequence). The trim removed 5 bases at V and 4 bases at J, leaving 6 bases unmatched. This CDR3 is 15 amino acids long. The CDR3 is CASSPHLAGGYEQYF. CDR3 bases: TGTGCCAGCAGTCCACACCTAGCGGGGGGGTACGAGCAGTACTTC.